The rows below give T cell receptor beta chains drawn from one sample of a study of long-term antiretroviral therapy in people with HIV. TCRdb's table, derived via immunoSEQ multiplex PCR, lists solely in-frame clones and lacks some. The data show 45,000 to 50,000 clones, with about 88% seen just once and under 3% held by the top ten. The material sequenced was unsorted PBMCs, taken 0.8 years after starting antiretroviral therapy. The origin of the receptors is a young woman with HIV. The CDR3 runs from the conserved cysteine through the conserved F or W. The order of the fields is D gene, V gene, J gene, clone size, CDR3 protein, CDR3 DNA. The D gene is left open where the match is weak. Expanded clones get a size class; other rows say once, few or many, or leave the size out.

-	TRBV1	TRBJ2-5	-	CTSSQGNRETQYF	TGCACCAGCAGCCAAGGTAACAGAGAGACCCAGTACTTC
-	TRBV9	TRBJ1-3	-	CASSARGNTIYF	TGTGCCAGCAGCGCCCGGGGAAACACCATATATTTT
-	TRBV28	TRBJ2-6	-	CASSLSISGANVLTF	TGTGCCAGCAGTCTGTCCATATCTGGGGCCAACGTCCTGACTTTC
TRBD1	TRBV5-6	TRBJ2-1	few	CASSPGTGTIF	TGTGCCAGCAGCCCCGGGACAGGGACGATCTTC
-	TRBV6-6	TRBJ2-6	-	CASSRDVLTF	TGTGCCAGCAGCCGAGACGTCCTGACTTTC
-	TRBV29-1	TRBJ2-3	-	CSGIAAGTDTQYF	TGCAGCGGAATAGCGGCTGGTACAGATACGCAGTATTTT
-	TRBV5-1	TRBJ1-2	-	CASSSHTGNYGYTF	TGCGCCAGCAGCTCGCACACAGGGAACTATGGCTACACCTTC
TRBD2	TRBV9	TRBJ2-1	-	CASSVVSSGRDNEQFF	TGTGCCAGCAGCGTAGTATCCAGCGGGAGGGATAATGAGCAGTTCTTC
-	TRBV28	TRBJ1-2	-	CASRDSVEGYTF	TGTGCCAGCAGAGATTCGGTGGAGGGCTACACCTTC
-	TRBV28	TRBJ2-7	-	CASSLMAGTYEQYF	TGTGCCAGCAGTTTGATGGCAGGGACCTACGAGCAGTACTTC
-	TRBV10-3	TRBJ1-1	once	CATEGVSGEAFF	TGTGCCACCGAGGGAGTGTCGGGTGAAGCTTTCTTT
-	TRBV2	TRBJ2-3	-	CATRDFFIGGDTQYF	TGTGCCACAAGGGACTTTTTCATAGGAGGGGATACGCAGTATTTT
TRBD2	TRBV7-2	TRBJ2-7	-	CASSLVGSGRADEQYF	TGTGCCAGCAGCTTGGTGGGGAGCGGGAGGGCGGACGAGCAGTACTTC
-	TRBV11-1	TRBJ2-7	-	CASSSRIDRFSSYEQYF	TGTGCCAGCAGCTCACGAATAGACAGATTCAGCTCCTACGAGCAGTACTTC
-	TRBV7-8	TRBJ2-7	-	CASRPTRDRWYEQYF	TGTGCCAGCAGACCCACTAGGGATCGGTGGTACGAGCAGTACTTC
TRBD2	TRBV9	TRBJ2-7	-	CASSAGTSRTYEQYF	TGTGCCAGCAGCGCCGGGACTAGCCGAACCTACGAGCAGTACTTC
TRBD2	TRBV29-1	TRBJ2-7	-	CSVGGLAGAEQYF	TGCAGCGTTGGGGGACTAGCGGGTGCCGAGCAGTACTTC
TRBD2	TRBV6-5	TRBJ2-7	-	CASSEREPSYEQYF	TGTGCCAGCAGTGAGCGGGAGCCTTCCTACGAGCAGTACTTC
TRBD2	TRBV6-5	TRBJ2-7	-	CASKAGNSYEQYF	TGTGCCAGCAAAGCGGGGAACTCCTACGAGCAGTACTTC
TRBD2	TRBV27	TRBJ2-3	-	CASSLPLPMGGDTQYF	TGTGCCAGCAGTTTACCTCTACCCATGGGGGGGGATACGCAGTATTTT
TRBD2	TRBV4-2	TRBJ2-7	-	CASSQDGTSGSYEQYF	TGTGCCAGCAGCCAAGACGGGACTAGCGGCTCCTACGAGCAGTACTTC
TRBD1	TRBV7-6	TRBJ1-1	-	CASSPTGGATEAFF	TGTGCCAGCAGCCCAACAGGGGGTGCCACTGAAGCTTTCTTT
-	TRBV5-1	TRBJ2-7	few	CASSLDTGMNEQYF	TGCGCCAGCAGCTTGGATACAGGGATGAACGAGCAGTACTTC
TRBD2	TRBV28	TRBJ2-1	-	CASSLSASGSNEQFF	TGTGCCAGCAGTTTATCGGCTAGCGGGAGCAATGAGCAGTTCTTC
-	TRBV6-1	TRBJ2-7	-	CASIKTGSSYEQYF	TGTGCCAGCATTAAGACAGGAAGCTCCTACGAGCAGTACTTC
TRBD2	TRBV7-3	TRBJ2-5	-	CASSRTSEGWETQYF	TGTGCCAGCAGCCGGACTAGCGAGGGATGGGAGACCCAGTACTTC
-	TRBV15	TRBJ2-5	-	CATSGHPGRHGTQYF	TGTGCCACCAGCGGGCACCCGGGGCGGCACGGGACCCAGTACTTC
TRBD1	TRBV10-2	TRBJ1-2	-	CASSESRDRGRVYGYTF	TGCGCCAGCAGTGAGTCACGTGACAGGGGGCGCGTCTATGGCTACACCTTC
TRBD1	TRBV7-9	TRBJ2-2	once	CASFGQGAATGELFF	TGTGCCAGCTTCGGGCAGGGGGCAGCCACCGGGGAGCTGTTTTTT
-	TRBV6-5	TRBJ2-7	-	CASSSSPLGAYEQYF	TGTGCCAGCAGTTCCTCTCCTCTGGGTGCCTACGAGCAGTACTTC
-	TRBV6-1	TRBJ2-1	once	CASSELQGVRRNEQFF	TGTGCCAGCAGTGAGTTACAGGGTGTAAGAAGGAATGAGCAGTTCTTC
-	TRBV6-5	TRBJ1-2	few	CASSYDPFYGYTF	TGTGCCAGCAGTTACGATCCATTCTATGGCTACACCTTC
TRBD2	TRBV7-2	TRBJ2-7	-	CASSSSSGRSSYEQYF	TGTGCCAGCAGCTCCTCTAGCGGGAGGTCCTCCTACGAGCAGTACTTC
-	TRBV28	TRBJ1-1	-	CASSLGGEAFF	TGTGCCAGCAGTTTAGGGGGTGAAGCTTTCTTT
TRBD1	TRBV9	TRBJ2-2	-	CASSAAGTANTGELFF	TGTGCCAGCAGCGCGGCCGGGACAGCAAACACCGGGGAGCTGTTTTTT
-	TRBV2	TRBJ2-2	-	CASSAFGIATGELFF	TGTGCCAGCAGTGCGTTCGGGATAGCGACCGGGGAGCTGTTTTTT
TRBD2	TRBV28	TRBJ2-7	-	CASSRLAAPYEQYF	TGTGCCAGCAGTAGACTAGCGGCGCCCTACGAGCAGTACTTC
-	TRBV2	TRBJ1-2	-	CASRGIGDRYGYTF	TGTGCCAGCAGGGGCATTGGGGACCGTTATGGCTACACCTTC
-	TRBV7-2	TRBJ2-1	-	CASSPPGPRHNEQFF	TGTGCCAGCAGTCCGCCGGGACCCAGGCACAATGAGCAGTTCTTC
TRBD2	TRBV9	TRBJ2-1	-	CASSELAGGRNNEQFF	TGTGCCAGCAGCGAGCTAGCGGGAGGCCGCAACAATGAGCAGTTCTTC
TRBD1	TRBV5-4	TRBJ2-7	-	CASSWGTGSYEQYF	TGTGCCAGCAGCTGGGGGACAGGGTCCTACGAGCAGTACTTC
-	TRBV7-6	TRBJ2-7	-	CASSLGGVGSSYEQYF	TGTGCCAGCAGCTTAGGAGGAGTGGGGTCCTCCTACGAGCAGTACTTC
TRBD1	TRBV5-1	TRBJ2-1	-	CASSSPGQGLNEQFF	TGCGCCAGCAGCTCTCCGGGACAGGGATTGAATGAGCAGTTCTTC
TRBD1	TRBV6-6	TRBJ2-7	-	CASSTNRGLNEQYF	TGTGCCAGCAGTACAAACAGGGGGCTTAACGAGCAGTACTTC
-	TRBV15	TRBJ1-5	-	CATSSRGSNQPQHF	TGTGCCACCAGCAGTAGGGGTAGCAATCAGCCCCAGCATTTT
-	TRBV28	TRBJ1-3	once	CASSVEGRALLLSGNTIYF	TGTGCCAGCAGTGTAGAGGGAAGGGCCTTACTCCTATCTGGAAACACCATATATTTT
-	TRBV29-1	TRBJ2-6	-	CSVEDWNRAESGANVLTF	TGCAGCGTTGAAGATTGGAACAGGGCAGAGTCTGGGGCCAACGTCCTGACTTTC